These 32 T cell receptor beta chains share one sample of origin, sequenced in a study of T cell responses to AZD1222 COVID-19 vaccine. Sequencing used immunoSEQ multiplex PCR; TCRdb keeps in-frame clones, though not all of them. The sample includes some 120,000 clones, more than 80% seen only once; the top ten take approximately 4.2%. Sequenced material: peripheral blood, taken on day 0 of AZD1222 vaccination. Every receptor here comes from an adult in good health.

V usage is TRBV28 and J usage is TRBJ1-1; no firm D call. Trimming removed 3 bases at V and 2 bases at J, with 7 bases between. The V gene's germline CDR1 is MDHEN and CDR2 SYDVKM. CDR3 length: 13 residues. The CDR3 coding sequence is TGTGCCAGCAGTTTGGACGGTAACACTGAAGCTTTCTTT. It codes for CASSLDGNTEAFF.

The chain joins TRBV28 to TRBJ1-6, with a tentative D call TRBD1 (5 bases). The CDR3 runs to 14 residues. Germline lookup yields CDR1 MDHEN and CDR2 SYDVKM. The V and J ends lost 5 bases and 9 bases respectively, with 14 bases between them. This CDR3 is CASSEGSPFSPLHF. The CDR3 DNA reads TGTGCCAGCAGTGAGGGGAGTCCCTTTTCACCCCTCCACTTT. Looking up the rest from reference TRBV28 and TRBJ1-6 gives the full variable domain: DVKVTQSSRYLVKRTGEKVFLECVQDMDHENMFWYRQDPGLGLRLIYFSYDVKMKEKGDIPEGYSVSREKKERFSLILESASTNQTSMYLCASSEGSPFSPLHFGNGTRLTVT.

The chain employs TRBV7-2 and TRBJ2-1; D is possibly TRBD1 or TRBD2 (5 bases each). The V end lost 4 bases, the J end lost 8 bases, and 15 bases lay between the germline ends. The CDR3 totals 14 residues. CDR1 and CDR2 (germline): SGHTA, FQGNSA. The CDR3: CASSSRRGPDEQFF. In DNA form, the CDR3 reads TGTGCCAGCAGCTCCCGCCGGGGACCGGATGAGCAGTTCTTC.

A single count supports this clone. This sequence joins TRBV18 and TRBJ1-1; D uncertain. The CDR3 is made up of 14 amino acids. V shed 4 bases and J shed 2 bases, with 11 bases lying between them. The V gene's germline CDR1 is KGHSH and CDR2 LQKENI. CDR3: CASSLRTDNTEAFF. CDR3 DNA sequence: TGTGCCAGCTCACTACGAACGGATAACACTGAAGCTTTCTTT.

The CDR3 nucleotides read TGCGCCAGCAGCCAAGAAGGGACTAGTAGTCATGAGCAGTTCTTC. It is translated as CASSQEGTSSHEQFF. The chain uses TRBV4-1 and TRBJ2-1, with 8 bases identical to TRBD2. CDR3 length: 15 residues. The V segment lost 0 bases and the J segment 8 bases; nucleotides outside the gene matches: 6. Germline-derived CDR1 and CDR2 are MGHRA and YSYEKL.

V usage is TRBV19 and J usage is TRBJ1-4, with 7 bases fitting TRBD1. This CDR3 is 16 amino acids long. Germline loops: CDR1 LNHDA, CDR2 SQIVND (reference sequence). V trimming: 5 bases; J trimming: 4 bases; junction bases outside the gene matches: 10. In DNA form, the CDR3 reads TGTGCCAGTAGTTTCCCCGCGACAGGGAATAATGAAAAACTGTTTTTT. Translated, it gives CASSFPATGNNEKLFF.

The rearrangement uses TRBV6-4 and TRBJ1-1, with D perhaps matching TRBD1 (5 bases). The germline V gene encodes CDR1 MRHNA and CDR2 SNTAGT. Trimming pared 7 bases from V and 9 bases from J, leaving 12 bases between. The CDR3 runs 11 residues. The CDR3 DNA follows: TGTGCCAGCATGTGGGGCTCCCAAGCTTTCTTT. Amino acid sequence: CASMWGSQAFF.

The rearrangement uses TRBV12-5 and TRBJ1-1; tentatively, D is TRBD1 (5 bases). Trimming took 5 bases from V and 4 from J, leaving 14 bases between them. Looked up from germline, CDR1 is LGHNT and CDR2 is FRNRAP. CDR3 length: 14 residues. In nucleotides, the CDR3 is TGTGCTAGTGGTCTACCCCCCGGGGGCACTGAAGCTTTCTTT. Its protein is CASGLPPGGTEAFF.

This CDR3 is CASSKLGRAFVDEQFF. CDR3 sequence (DNA): TGTGCCAGCAGCAAACTCGGGAGGGCCTTCGTGGACGAGCAGTTCTTC. The chain couples TRBV4-2 to TRBJ2-1; TRBD2 matches 8 bases. The junction had 16 bases not matched to a gene; V was cut back by 5 bases and J by 10 bases. This CDR3 spans 16 amino acids. The germline V gene has CDR1 LGHNA and CDR2 YNFKEQ.

CDR3: CACTGGQETQYF. The CDR3 DNA sequence: TGTGCCTGCACGGGGGGCCAAGAGACCCAGTACTTC. V usage is TRBV6-5 and J usage is TRBJ2-5; 7 positions match TRBD2. This CDR3 spans 12 amino acids. V trimming: 11 bases; J trimming: 1 base; junction bases outside the gene matches: 4. Germline CDR1 reads MNHEY; CDR2 reads SVGAGI.

The V gene is TRBV5-1, the J gene TRBJ2-1; 12 bases are a match to TRBD2. The CDR3 spans 15 residues. V gave up 2 bases and J gave up 10 bases; unmatched junction bases: 7. Germline V gene sequence: CDR1 SGHRS, CDR2 YFSETQ. CDR3 region: CASSFTPGLAGEQFF. The CDR3 coding sequence is TGCGCCAGCAGCTTCACTCCTGGACTAGCGGGAGAGCAGTTCTTC.

The V and J genes are TRBV9 and TRBJ2-3; the match to TRBD2 covers 9 bases. The CDR3 totals 15 residues. Trimming at V came to 7 bases and at J to 2 bases, leaving 8 bases not matched to a gene. CDR1 is SGDLS, CDR2 YYNGEE, per germline. The CDR3 bases are TGTGCCAGCGGTGGGGCTAGCGGGGTCACAGATACGCAGTATTTT. This gives the protein CASGGASGVTDTQYF. The whole variable domain, remainder taken from reference TRBV9 and TRBJ2-3, is DSGVTQTPKHLITATGQRVTLRCSPRSGDLSVYWYQQSLDQGLQFLIQYYNGEERAKGNILERFSAQQFPDLHSELNLSSLELGDSALYFCASGGASGVTDTQYFGPGTRLTVL.

The chain joins TRBV19 to TRBJ1-1, with 7 nucleotides matching TRBD1. The germline V gene has CDR1 LNHDA and CDR2 SQIVND (reference sequence). V shed 7 bases and J 0 bases; nucleotides not matched to a gene: 8. This CDR3 region has 15 residues. The CDR3: CASTNRTGLNTEAFF. Written as DNA, the CDR3 is TGTGCCAGTACCAATAGGACAGGACTGAACACTGAAGCTTTCTTT.

V gene TRBV27 combines with J gene TRBJ1-4; TRBD1 is a possible D gene (5 bases). Germline CDR1 reads MNHEY; CDR2 reads SMNVEV (reference sequence). Trimming shortened V by 6 bases and J by 6 bases, and 14 bases separated the two germline ends. The CDR3 is 14 residues long. CDR3 in amino acids: CASSPTGLHEKLFF. The DNA for the CDR3 is TGTGCCAGCAGCCCGACGGGGCTACATGAAAAACTGTTTTTT.

The chain combines TRBV28 with TRBJ1-4; D is possibly TRBD1 (5 bases). The CDR3 loop spans 14 amino acids. Germline V CDR1 and CDR2: MDHEN, SYDVKM. Deletions cut 2 bases from V and 3 bases from J, with 7 bases between. The CDR3 is CASSLGGANEKLFF. The CDR3 DNA reads TGTGCCAGCAGTTTAGGAGGGGCTAATGAAAAACTGTTTTTT.

V usage is TRBV19 and J usage is TRBJ1-1; D is uncertain. Germline loops: CDR1 LNHDA, CDR2 SQIVND (reference sequence). Trimming removed 4 bases from V and 0 bases from J, with 9 bases in between. The CDR3 is 14 amino acids. The CDR3 sequence is CASSTSTVNTEAFF. The CDR3 DNA follows: TGTGCCAGTAGTACTTCCACAGTGAACACTGAAGCTTTCTTT.

This clone appeared a few times. This rearrangement joins TRBV4-3 to TRBJ1-6; D is uncertain. The CDR3 loop spans 14 amino acids. The germline CDR1 and CDR2 sequences are LGHNA and YSLEER. Trimming stripped 0 bases from V and 7 bases from J, with 7 bases between. The CDR3 DNA reads as TGCGCCAGCAGCCAAGAAGAACGGAATTCACCCCTCCACTTT. This translates into CASSQEERNSPLHF.

This chain joins TRBV29-1 and TRBJ2-5; 10 nucleotides align to TRBD1. Germline loops: CDR1 SQVTM, CDR2 ANQGSEA. The CDR3 contains 13 residues. V lost 7 bases to trimming and J lost 4 bases; unmatched junction nucleotides: 6. The CDR3 loop reads CSGKDRGLETQYF. The CDR3 DNA is TGCAGCGGAAAGGACAGGGGGTTAGAGACCCAGTACTTC.

The chain is built from TRBV5-1 and TRBJ2-3, with TRBD2 identical over 9 bases. Germline CDR1 is SGHRS and CDR2 is YFSETQ. The V segment lost 0 bases and the J segment 2 bases; nucleotides outside the gene matches: 4. The length of the CDR3 is 16 residues. The CDR3 here is CASSLGLAEYTDTQYF. The CDR3 region has the DNA TGCGCCAGCAGCTTGGGACTAGCGGAATACACAGATACGCAGTATTTT.

The chain links TRBV19 to TRBJ2-5, with D tentatively TRBD2 (6 bases). The germline CDR1 and CDR2 sequences are LNHDA and SQIVND (reference sequence). Trimming cost V 3 bases and J 1 base, with 9 bases left between them. The CDR3 is 14 residues long. The CDR3 region is CASSMGGIQETQYF. Written as DNA, the CDR3 is TGTGCCAGTAGTATGGGGGGAATCCAAGAGACCCAGTACTTC.

The chain employs TRBV7-8 and TRBJ2-5; 7 nucleotides align to TRBD1. Trimming removed 5 bases from V and 2 bases from J; junction bases left unmatched: 5. Germline V gene sequence: CDR1 SGHVS, CDR2 FQNEAQ. The CDR3 sequence is 14 residues long. The CDR3 sequence is CASSRGTVQETQYF. CDR3 bases: TGTGCCAGCAGCCGAGGGACAGTACAAGAGACCCAGTACTTC.

The rearrangement joins TRBV24-1 to TRBJ2-3, with 10 bases matching TRBD1. This CDR3 comprises 15 residues. Per germline, CDR1 KGHDR and CDR2 SFDVKD. J lost 0 bases, V lost 12 bases, and 8 bases had no gene match. The CDR3 nucleotides read TGTGCCGCGGGACAGGGGCCGTCTAGCACAGATACGCAGTATTTT. This codes for CAAGQGPSSTDTQYF.

The gene calls are TRBV6-5 and TRBJ1-1; D is undetermined. The CDR3 runs to 15 residues. Between the trimmed V and J ends, which lost 6 bases and 1 base, there was a span of 15 bases. CDR1 is MNHEY and CDR2 is SVGAGI in the germline V gene. For the CDR3, the DNA is TGTGCCAGCAGCTTAAGGGCAGGCGCGAACACTGAAGCTTTCTTT. As protein: CASSLRAGANTEAFF.

The count of this clone is one. The gene calls are TRBV7-9 and TRBJ1-4, with 8 bases aligning to TRBD1. Germline V gives CDR1 SEHNR, CDR2 FQNEAQ (reference sequence). The CDR3 extends over 15 amino acids. After removal of 5 bases from V and 4 bases from J, the junction contained 6 bases not matched to a gene. The CDR3 coding sequence is TGTGCCAGCAGCAGATCGACAGGGGTTAATGAAAAACTGTTTTTT. It specifies CASSRSTGVNEKLFF.

The J gene is TRBJ2-5, the V gene TRBV28; D may match TRBD1 or TRBD2 (5 bases each). The CDR3 loop spans 13 amino acids. Deletions cut 3 bases from V and 5 bases from J, with 10 bases between. Germline CDR1 MDHEN, CDR2 SYDVKM. The CDR3 here is CASSFQGGETQYF. In nucleotides, the CDR3 is TGTGCCAGCAGTTTCCAGGGCGGGGAGACCCAGTACTTC.

The rearrangement uses TRBV18 and TRBJ1-4; no definite D call. The CDR3 is 14 amino acids. V was pared by 0 bases and J by 7 bases, with 9 bases between. The germline V gene has CDR1 KGHSH and CDR2 LQKENI. The chain's CDR3 is CASSPPSASEKLFF. CDR3 in DNA: TGTGCCAGCTCACCACCGTCGGCTTCTGAAAAACTGTTTTTT.

V usage is TRBV6-5 and J usage is TRBJ2-4; possible D gene TRBD1, 6 bases. The CDR3 runs to 14 residues. CDR1 and CDR2 from the germline V gene are MNHEY and SVGAGI. V dropped 5 bases and J dropped 12 bases, with 20 bases sitting between them. CDR3 amino acids: CASSLKYTQGAQYF. Here the CDR3 DNA reads TGTGCCAGCAGTCTGAAATACACACAGGGTGCTCAGTACTTC.

V is TRBV3-1 (or the pseudogene TRBV3-2) and J is TRBJ1-3; no clear D. The V gene's germline CDR1 is LGHDT and CDR2 YNNKEL (reference sequence). The CDR3 is 16 amino acids. Trimming shortened V by 4 bases and J by 0 bases, and 13 bases separated the two germline ends. The CDR3 region has the DNA TGTGCCAGCAGCCCGTCGCAGCTGTACTCTGGAAACACCATATATTTT. Its translation: CASSPSQLYSGNTIYF.

The J gene is TRBJ2-5, the V gene TRBV2, with a tentative D call TRBD2 (5 bases). V lost 7 bases and J lost 1, with 13 bases in between. In germline, CDR1 is SNHLY, CDR2 FYNNEI. This CDR3 spans 14 amino acids. CDR3 region: CASTIRTSQETQYF. The CDR3 coding sequence is TGTGCCAGCACGATTAGGACTTCCCAAGAGACCCAGTACTTC.

Only a few counts were recorded for this clone. The rearrangement joins TRBV19 to TRBJ1-1, with unresolved D. Germline CDR1 and CDR2: LNHDA and SQIVND (reference sequence). The CDR3 consists of 11 residues. V was pared by 10 bases and J by 4 bases, with 10 bases between. The CDR3 sequence is CATQTSTEAFF. The CDR3 DNA follows: TGTGCCACCCAAACGTCCACTGAAGCTTTCTTT.

The V call is TRBV6-5, the J call TRBJ1-2; D gene ambiguous. Looked up from germline, CDR1 is MNHEY and CDR2 is SVGAGI. Trimming shortened V by 0 bases and J by 8 bases, and 10 bases separated the two germline ends. The CDR3 extends over 13 amino acids. CDR3 amino acids: CASSYSSDSGYTF. For the CDR3, the DNA is TGTGCCAGCAGTTACTCGTCTGATTCGGGCTACACCTTC.

This clone was detected ten times or more. This sequence joins TRBV19 and TRBJ2-7, with D possibly TRBD2 on 5 matching bases. The length of the CDR3 is 14 residues. Per germline, CDR1 LNHDA and CDR2 SQIVND (reference sequence). Trimming took off 7 bases at V and 2 bases at J, with 15 bases between the two ends. The CDR3 spells CASTPSAGAYEQYF. In DNA form, the CDR3 reads TGTGCCAGTACCCCATCCGCCGGGGCCTACGAGCAGTACTTC.